One T cell receptor beta chain is described in this entry. What it recognizes is unknown. This entry belongs to a study of blood T cells in healthy people across ages. Trimming stripped 6 bases from V and 6 bases from J, with 21 bases between. The CDR3 runs to 15 residues. Study outcomes and limitations: Greater diversity and more naive CD4+ cells were seen in long-lived donors than in aged donors. Naive T cell percentage strongly correlated with TCR beta diversity.

For the second PCR, which ran for about 7 to 11 cycles, a sample-barcoded 5' primer and a J-beta primer mix were used. From each sample, at least 2.5 million paired-end reads containing CDR3 were obtained. TCRdb re-derived calls from the 5' RACE reads in MiXCR, one entry per CDR3 protein. This table has 1 million or so distinct CDR3 sequences, about 23% appearing once. These data also formed part of another study, on T cells of mothers and their children. That work states: For related and unrelated pairs alike, thymic selection shapes TCR recombination output similarly.

The rearrangement links TRBV12-3 or TRBV12-4 to TRBJ2-7; D tentatively reads TRBD1 or TRBD2 (5 bases each). This clonotype was sampled from a girl aged 2-10 years in good health. Sequenced: blood. CDR3 loop: CASSFSSRDGSEQYF. In nucleotides, the CDR3 is TGTGCCAGCAGCTTCTCATCTCGGGACGGGTCCGAGCAGTACTTC.